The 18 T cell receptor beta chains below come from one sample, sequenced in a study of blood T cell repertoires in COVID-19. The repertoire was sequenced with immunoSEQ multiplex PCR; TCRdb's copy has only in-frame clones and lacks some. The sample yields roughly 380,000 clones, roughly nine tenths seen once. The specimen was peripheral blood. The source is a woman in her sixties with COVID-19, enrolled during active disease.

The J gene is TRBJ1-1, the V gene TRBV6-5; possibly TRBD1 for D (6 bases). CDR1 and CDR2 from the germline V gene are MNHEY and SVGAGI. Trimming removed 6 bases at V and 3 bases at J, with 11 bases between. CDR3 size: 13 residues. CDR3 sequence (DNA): TGTGCCAGCAGCCCAAGGGGGTACACTGAAGCTTTCTTT. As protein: CASSPRGYTEAFF.

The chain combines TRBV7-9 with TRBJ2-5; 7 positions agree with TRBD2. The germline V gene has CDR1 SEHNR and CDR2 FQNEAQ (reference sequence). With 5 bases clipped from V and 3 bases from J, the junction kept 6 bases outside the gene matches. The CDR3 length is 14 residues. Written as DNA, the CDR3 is TGTGCCAGCAGCCGGGGACTATTCAAAGAGACCCAGTACTTC. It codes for CASSRGLFKETQYF.

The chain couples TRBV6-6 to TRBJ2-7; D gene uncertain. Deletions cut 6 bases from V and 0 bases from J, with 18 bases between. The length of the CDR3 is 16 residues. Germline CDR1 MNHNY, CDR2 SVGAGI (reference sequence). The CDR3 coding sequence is TGTGCCAGCAGAGCAACCCGGGTCGAAAGCTCCTACGAGCAGTACTTC. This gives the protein CASRATRVESSYEQYF.

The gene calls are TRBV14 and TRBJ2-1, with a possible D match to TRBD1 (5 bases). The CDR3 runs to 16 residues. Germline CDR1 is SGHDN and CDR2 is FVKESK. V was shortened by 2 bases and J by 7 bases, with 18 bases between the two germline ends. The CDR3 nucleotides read TGTGCCAGCAGCCAACGGTCAGGGATCAAGGGTAATGAGCAGTTCTTC. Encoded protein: CASSQRSGIKGNEQFF.

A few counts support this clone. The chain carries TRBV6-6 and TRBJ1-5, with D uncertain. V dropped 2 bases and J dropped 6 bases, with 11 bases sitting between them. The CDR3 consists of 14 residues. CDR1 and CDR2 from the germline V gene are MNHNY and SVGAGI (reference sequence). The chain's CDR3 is CASSYGEQGQPQHF. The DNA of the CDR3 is TGTGCCAGCAGTTACGGGGAGCAAGGTCAGCCCCAGCATTTT.

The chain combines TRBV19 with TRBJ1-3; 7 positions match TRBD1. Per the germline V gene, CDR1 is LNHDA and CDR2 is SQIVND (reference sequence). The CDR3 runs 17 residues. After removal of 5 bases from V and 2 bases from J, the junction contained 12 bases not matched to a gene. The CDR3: CASSPNRDSQAGNTIYF. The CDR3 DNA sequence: TGTGCCAGTAGTCCTAACCGGGACAGTCAAGCTGGAAACACCATATATTTT.

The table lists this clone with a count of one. The CDR3 DNA reads TGTGCCAGCAGCTTGGCTCAGGGGGCCTTCTACGAGCAGTACTTC. Its translation: CASSLAQGAFYEQYF. J is TRBJ2-7 and V is TRBV5-5, with 8 bases matching TRBD1. Losses at the gene ends were 0 bases for V and 3 bases for J; bases not matched to a gene: 5. CDR1 SGHKS and CDR2 YYEKEE come from the germline V gene (reference sequence). CDR3 size: 15 residues.

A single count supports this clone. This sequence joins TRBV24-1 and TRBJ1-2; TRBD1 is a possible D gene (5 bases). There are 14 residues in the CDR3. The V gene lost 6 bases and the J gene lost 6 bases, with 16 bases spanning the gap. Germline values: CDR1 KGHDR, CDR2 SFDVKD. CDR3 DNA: TGTGCCACCAGTTCCGGGGACTTCTCTGATGGCTACACCTTC. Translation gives CATSSGDFSDGYTF.

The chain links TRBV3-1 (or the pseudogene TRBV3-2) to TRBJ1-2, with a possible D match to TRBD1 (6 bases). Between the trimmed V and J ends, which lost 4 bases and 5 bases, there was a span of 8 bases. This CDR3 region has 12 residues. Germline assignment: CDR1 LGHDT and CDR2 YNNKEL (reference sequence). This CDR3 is CASSLDRYGYTF. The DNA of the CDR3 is TGTGCCAGCAGCCTCGACAGGTATGGCTACACCTTC.

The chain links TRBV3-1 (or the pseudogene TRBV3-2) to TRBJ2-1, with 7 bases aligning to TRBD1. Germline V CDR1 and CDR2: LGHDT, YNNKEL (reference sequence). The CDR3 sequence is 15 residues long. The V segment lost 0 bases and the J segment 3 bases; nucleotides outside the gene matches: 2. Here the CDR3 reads CASSQDRDSYNEQFF. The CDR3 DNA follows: TGTGCCAGCAGCCAAGATCGGGACAGCTACAATGAGCAGTTCTTC.

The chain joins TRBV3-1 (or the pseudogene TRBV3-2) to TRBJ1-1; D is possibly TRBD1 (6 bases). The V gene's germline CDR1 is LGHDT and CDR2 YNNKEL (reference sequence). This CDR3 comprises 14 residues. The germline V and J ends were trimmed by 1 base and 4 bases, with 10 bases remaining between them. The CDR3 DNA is TGTGCCAGCAGCCAAGGCCAGGGGTTCACTGAAGCTTTCTTT. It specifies CASSQGQGFTEAFF.

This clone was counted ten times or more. CDR3 bases: TGTGCCAGCAGCTTGGTATACTACGAGCAGTACTTC. This encodes CASSLVYYEQYF. The rearrangement links TRBV5-6 to TRBJ2-7; no reliable D call. Looked up from germline, CDR1 is SGHDT and CDR2 is YYEEEE. With 0 bases removed from V and 3 bases from J, the gap between germline ends came to 4 bases. This CDR3 contains 12 residues.

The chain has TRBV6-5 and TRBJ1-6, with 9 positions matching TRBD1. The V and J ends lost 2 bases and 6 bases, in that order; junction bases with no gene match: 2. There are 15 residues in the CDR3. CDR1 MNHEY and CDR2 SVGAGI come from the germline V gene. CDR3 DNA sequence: TGTGCCAGCAGTTACAGACAGGGGGGTAATTCACCCCTCCACTTT. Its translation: CASSYRQGGNSPLHF.

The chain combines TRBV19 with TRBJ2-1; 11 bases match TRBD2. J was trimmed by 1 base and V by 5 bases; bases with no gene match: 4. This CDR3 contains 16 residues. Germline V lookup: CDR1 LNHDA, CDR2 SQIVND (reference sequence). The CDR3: CASSRLAGGSYNEQFF. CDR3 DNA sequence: TGTGCCAGTAGTCGTCTAGCGGGGGGTTCCTACAATGAGCAGTTCTTC.

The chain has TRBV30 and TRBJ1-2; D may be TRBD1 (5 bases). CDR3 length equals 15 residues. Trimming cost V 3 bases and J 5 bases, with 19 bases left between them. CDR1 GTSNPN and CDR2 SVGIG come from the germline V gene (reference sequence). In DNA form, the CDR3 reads TGTGCCTGGAGCTTGCGGCCAGGCGGGGGGTATGGCTACACCTTC. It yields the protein CAWSLRPGGGYGYTF. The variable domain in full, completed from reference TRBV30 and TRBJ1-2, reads SQTIHQWPATLVQPVGSPLSLECTVEGTSNPNLYWYRQAAGRGLQLLFYSVGIGQISSEVPQNLSASRPQDRQFILSSKKLLLSDSGFYLCAWSLRPGGGYGYTFGSGTRLTVV.

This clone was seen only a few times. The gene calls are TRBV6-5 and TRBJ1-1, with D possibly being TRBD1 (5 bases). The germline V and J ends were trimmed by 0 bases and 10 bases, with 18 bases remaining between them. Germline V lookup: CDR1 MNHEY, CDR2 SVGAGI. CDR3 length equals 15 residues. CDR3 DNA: TGTGCCAGCAGTTACTCCGTAGACAGCCTGACGGGAGCTTTCTTT. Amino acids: CASSYSVDSLTGAFF.

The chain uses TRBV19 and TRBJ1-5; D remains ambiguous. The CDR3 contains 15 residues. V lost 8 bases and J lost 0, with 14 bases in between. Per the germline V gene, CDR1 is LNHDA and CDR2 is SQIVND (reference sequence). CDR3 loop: CASSPVRLSNQPQHF. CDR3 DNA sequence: TGTGCCAGTTCTCCGGTCCGACTTAGCAATCAGCCCCAGCATTTT. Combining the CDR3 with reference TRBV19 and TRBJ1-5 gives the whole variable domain DGGITQSPKYLFRKEGQNVTLSCEQNLNHDAMYWYRQDPGQGLRLIYYSQIVNDFQKGDIAEGYSVSREKKESFPLTVTSAQKNPTAFYLCASSPVRLSNQPQHFGDGTRLSIL.

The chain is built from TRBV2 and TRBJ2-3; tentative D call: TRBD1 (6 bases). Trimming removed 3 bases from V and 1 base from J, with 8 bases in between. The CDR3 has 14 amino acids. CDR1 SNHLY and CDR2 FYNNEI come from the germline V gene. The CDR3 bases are TGTGCCAGCAGTGAGGGGGCTCGCACAGATACGCAGTATTTT. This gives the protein CASSEGARTDTQYF.